These 21 T cell receptor beta chains were all obtained from the same sample, sequenced in a study of blood T cell repertoires in COVID-19. The repertoire was sequenced with immunoSEQ multiplex PCR; TCRdb's copy has only in-frame clones and lacks some. This table has 65,000 to 75,000 clones, under 95% appearing once. The sequencing input was peripheral blood. These receptors came from a man aged 45-65 years with acute or convalescent COVID-19.

V gene TRBV2 combines with J gene TRBJ2-1; 10 bases agree with TRBD2. Germline lookup yields CDR1 SNHLY and CDR2 FYNNEI. Trimming cost V 5 bases and J 3 bases; bases outside gene matches: 7. The CDR3 is made up of 16 amino acids. As DNA, the CDR3 is TGTGCCAGCAGTAGAACTAGCGGGACCTTCTACAATGAGCAGTTCTTC. Encoded protein: CASSRTSGTFYNEQFF.

The chain employs TRBV9 and TRBJ1-1; D uncertain. Trimming removed 4 bases from V and 1 base from J, with 8 bases in between. Germline values: CDR1 SGDLS, CDR2 YYNGEE. This CDR3 is built from 13 residues. The CDR3 nucleotides read TGTGCCAGCAGCTCACGACAGAACACTGAAGCTTTCTTT. The encoded protein is CASSSRQNTEAFF.

This chain uses TRBV27 with TRBJ2-7; maybe TRBD1 (6 bases). This CDR3 is 15 amino acids long. Looked up from germline, CDR1 is MNHEY and CDR2 is SMNVEV (reference sequence). V dropped 4 bases and J dropped 0 bases, with 13 bases sitting between them. CDR3 in amino acids: CASSSRQDDSYEQYF. The DNA for the CDR3 is TGTGCCAGCAGTTCTAGACAGGACGACTCCTACGAGCAGTACTTC.

This chain links TRBV9 with TRBJ1-3, with a weak D call TRBD1 (5 bases). Germline loops: CDR1 SGDLS, CDR2 YYNGEE. There are 16 residues in the CDR3. With 4 bases removed from V and 3 bases from J, the gap between germline ends came to 17 bases. CDR3 bases: TGTGCCAGCAGCAACCGAAGGGGTACAGATGGAAACACCATATATTTT. Translating it yields CASSNRRGTDGNTIYF. The complete variable domain, with remaining parts taken from reference TRBV9 and TRBJ1-3, reads DSGVTQTPKHLITATGQRVTLRCSPRSGDLSVYWYQQSLDQGLQFLIQYYNGEERAKGNILERFSAQQFPDLHSELNLSSLELGDSALYFCASSNRRGTDGNTIYFGEGSWLTVV.

This clone was seen more than once but under ten times. The V call is TRBV19, the J call TRBJ1-2; 8 bases align to TRBD1. With V trimmed by 10 bases and J by 2 bases, 3 bases remained unmatched. CDR1 LNHDA and CDR2 SQIVND come from the germline V gene (reference sequence). CDR3 length: 12 residues. The DNA for the CDR3 is TGTGCCACCAGACAGGGGAACTATGGCTACACCTTC. Amino acids: CATRQGNYGYTF.

The chain uses TRBV24-1 and TRBJ2-1, with D tentatively TRBD2 (6 bases). Trimming left V 0 bases short and J 3 bases short, with 8 bases between. CDR3 length: 15 amino acids. The germline CDR1 and CDR2 sequences are KGHDR and SFDVKD. CDR3 sequence: CATSDLGGNYNEQFF. The CDR3 DNA is TGTGCCACCAGTGATTTGGGGGGGAACTACAATGAGCAGTTCTTC.

The J gene is TRBJ1-5, the V gene TRBV29-1; tentative D call: TRBD1 (6 bases). The CDR3 covers 13 residues. Trimming stripped 6 bases from V and 6 bases from J, with 15 bases between. Germline lookup yields CDR1 SQVTM and CDR2 ANQGSEA. In nucleotides, the CDR3 is TGCAGCGTGAAGCAGGGGCTCAGTCAGCCCCAGCATTTT. Translation: CSVKQGLSQPQHF.

The V and J genes are TRBV30 and TRBJ1-3, with D possibly matching TRBD1 (6 bases). Trimming stripped 1 base from V and 7 bases from J, with 11 bases between. Germline V gene data show CDR1 as GTSNPN and CDR2 as SVGIG (reference sequence). The CDR3 contains 13 residues. Here the CDR3 DNA reads TGTGCCTGGAGTGGAGGGCAGGGGAACACCATATATTTT. This translates into CAWSGGQGNTIYF.

The J gene is TRBJ1-1, the V gene TRBV10-2; D may be TRBD1 (5 bases). Trimming took off 5 bases at V and 5 bases at J, with 9 bases between the two ends. Germline CDR1 WSHSY, CDR2 SAAADI. The CDR3 has 12 residues. The CDR3 DNA reads as TGCGCCAGCAGTTCCGGGGGGACTGAAGCTTTCTTT. Protein: CASSSGGTEAFF.

The V gene is TRBV7-9, the J gene TRBJ2-1, with 11 bases that match TRBD2. The CDR3 consists of 15 residues. V was clipped by 5 bases and J by 8 bases; unmatched bases: 8. Per the germline V gene, CDR1 is SEHNR and CDR2 is FQNEAQ (reference sequence). The DNA of the CDR3 is TGTGCCAGCAGCAATAGACTAGCGGGATTGGATGAGCAGTTCTTC. It translates to CASSNRLAGLDEQFF. Based on the CDR3 plus reference TRBV7-9 and TRBJ2-1, the full variable domain is DTGVSQNPRHKITKRGQNVTFRCDPISEHNRLYWYRQTLGQGPEFLTYFQNEAQLEKSRLLSDRFSAERPKGSFSTLEIQRTEQGDSAMYLCASSNRLAGLDEQFFGPGTRLTVL.

J is TRBJ1-3 and V is TRBV7-2; D gene uncertain. Trimming removed 5 bases from V and 2 bases from J, with 13 bases in between. Germline CDR1 SGHTA, CDR2 FQGNSA. The CDR3 runs to 15 residues. CDR3 protein: CASSPSTRAGNTIYF. Here the CDR3 DNA reads TGTGCCAGCAGCCCCTCCACGAGGGCTGGAAACACCATATATTTT. Combining the CDR3 with reference TRBV7-2 and TRBJ1-3 gives the whole variable domain GAGVSQSPSNKVTEKGKDVELRCDPISGHTALYWYRQSLGQGLEFLIYFQGNSAPDKSGLPSDRFSAERTGGSVSTLTIQRTQQEDSAVYLCASSPSTRAGNTIYFGEGSWLTVV.

The rearrangement uses TRBV28 and TRBJ2-7, with D uncertain. Per the germline V gene, CDR1 is MDHEN and CDR2 is SYDVKM. This CDR3 spans 14 amino acids. Trimming left V 1 base short and J 0 bases short, with 7 bases between. The CDR3 sequence is CASSLSLRSYEQYF. In DNA, the CDR3 is TGTGCCAGCAGTTTATCTCTCCGCTCCTACGAGCAGTACTTC.

This clone was observed a single time. The chain is built from TRBV2 and TRBJ1-6; TRBD1 might be the D (6 bases). Germline lookup yields CDR1 SNHLY and CDR2 FYNNEI. The CDR3 has 15 residues. The germline V and J ends were trimmed by 6 bases and 6 bases, with 15 bases remaining between them. CDR3 protein: CASRGTSQPNSPLHF. CDR3 nucleotides: TGTGCCAGCAGGGGGACATCTCAACCTAATTCACCCCTCCACTTT.

Only one count was recorded for this clone. The V and J genes are TRBV5-1 and TRBJ1-4; D is undetermined. V lost 0 bases and J 4 bases, leaving 10 bases between the germline ends. Germline V CDR1 and CDR2: SGHRS, YFSETQ. This CDR3 contains 15 residues. CDR3 protein: CASSLGAVVNEKLFF. The CDR3 nucleotides are TGCGCCAGCAGCTTGGGTGCAGTGGTTAATGAAAAACTGTTTTTT.

This clone was seen a few times. The V call is TRBV30, the J call TRBJ1-6; possibly TRBD1 for D (5 bases). This CDR3 is 13 amino acids long. Looked up from germline, CDR1 is GTSNPN and CDR2 is SVGIG (reference sequence). With 2 bases removed from V and 9 bases from J, the gap between germline ends came to 11 bases. The CDR3 spells CAWSNRLISPLHF. The CDR3 DNA sequence: TGTGCCTGGAGTAACAGGCTGATTTCACCCCTCCACTTT.

The CDR3 protein is CASSISATGGNTIYF. The DNA for the CDR3 is TGTGCCAGTAGTATATCCGCGACAGGTGGAAACACCATATATTTT. J is TRBJ1-3 and V is TRBV19; TRBD1 might be the D (6 bases). The CDR3 runs 15 residues. Germline lookup yields CDR1 LNHDA and CDR2 SQIVND (reference sequence). The V end was cut by 2 bases, the J end by 3 bases, with 11 bases between.

This sequence joins TRBV10-2 and TRBJ2-5, with TRBD2 as a possible D gene (5 bases). CDR1 and CDR2 (germline): WSHSY, SAAADI. This CDR3 region has 15 residues. Trimming left V 2 bases short and J 5 bases short, with 15 bases between. Written as DNA, the CDR3 is TGCGCCAGCAGTGAGCCAAAGGGCCGGAGGGAGACCCAGTACTTC. Translation: CASSEPKGRRETQYF.

The J gene is TRBJ1-2, the V gene TRBV7-9; D uncertain. CDR3 length: 12 residues. The germline CDR1 and CDR2 sequences are SEHNR and FQNEAQ (reference sequence). The V and J ends lost 2 bases and 8 bases respectively, with 9 bases between them. The CDR3 nucleotides read TGTGCCAGCAGCTTACCGGGGTACGGCTACACCTTC. This codes for CASSLPGYGYTF.

V usage is TRBV9 and J usage is TRBJ2-1, with 8 nucleotides matching TRBD2. CDR3 length: 17 amino acids. The germline V gene encodes CDR1 SGDLS and CDR2 YYNGEE. The V gene end was trimmed by 0 bases and the J gene end by 3 bases; junction bases not matched to a gene: 8. CDR3 coding DNA: TGTGCCAGCAGCGTAGGAGGAGGCGGGGGGAGCTACAATGAGCAGTTCTTC. It is translated as CASSVGGGGGSYNEQFF.

The chain joins TRBV7-6 to TRBJ2-7; 7 bases are shared with TRBD2. V lost 5 bases, J lost 2 bases, and 6 bases stayed unmatched. This CDR3 is built from 14 residues. CDR1 is SGHVS, CDR2 FNYEAQ, per germline. For the CDR3, the DNA is TGTGCCAGCAGCCCAGCGCGGGGGACCTACGAGCAGTACTTC. As protein: CASSPARGTYEQYF.

V usage is TRBV9 and J usage is TRBJ2-7; 7 nucleotides agree with TRBD2. CDR1 is SGDLS and CDR2 is YYNGEE in the germline V gene. This CDR3 spans 14 amino acids. V dropped 3 bases and J dropped 3; count of bases not matched to a gene: 6. The CDR3 spells CASSAAAGVYEQYF. The DNA of the CDR3 is TGTGCCAGCAGCGCAGCGGCGGGAGTCTACGAGCAGTACTTC.